A selection of T cell receptor beta chains follows, all from one sample in a study of shared clonotypes between healthy human individuals. Some clones are missing from TCRdb's copy, which holds only in-frame ones; the method was immunoSEQ multiplex PCR. The data hold about 470,000 clones, with about four fifths observed a single time. Source material: PBMCs. The receptors were sampled from a woman in her thirties or forties in good health. Some clones in this sample may be carry-over from other donors' samples. The CDR3 runs from the conserved cysteine through the conserved F or W. A D gene is named only where the DNA matches it firmly. Size is omitted from some rows. Given values are once, few, many or a class for expanded clones.

v_gene: TRBV10-1
d_gene: TRBD1
j_gene: TRBJ2-7
abundance: NA
CDR3nt: TGCGCCAGCGCTCCGGACAGGTCCTACGAGCAGTACTTC
CDR3aa: CASAPDRSYEQYF

v_gene: TRBV28
d_gene: TRBD2
j_gene: TRBJ2-7
abundance: NA
CDR3nt: TGTGCCAGCAGCCAAGGACTAGCGGTAACCTACGAGCAGTACTTC
CDR3aa: CASSQGLAVTYEQYF

v_gene: TRBV5-1
d_gene: NA
j_gene: TRBJ2-2
abundance: NA
CDR3nt: TGCGCCAGCACCTACCAGACAGAGAACACCGGGGAGCTGTTTTTT
CDR3aa: CASTYQTENTGELFF

v_gene: TRBV6-4
d_gene: NA
j_gene: TRBJ2-1
abundance: NA
CDR3nt: TGTGCCAGCAGCCCGGACTCAGACAATGAGCAGTTCTTC
CDR3aa: CASSPDSDNEQFF

v_gene: TRBV19
d_gene: NA
j_gene: TRBJ1-1
abundance: NA
CDR3nt: TGTGCCAGTAGTATAGGTACCCTGTCGGGAACTGAAGCTTTCTTT
CDR3aa: CASSIGTLSGTEAFF

v_gene: TRBV5-1
d_gene: TRBD1
j_gene: TRBJ1-2
abundance: NA
CDR3nt: TGCGCCAGCAGCTTGGGGGGACAGGTGGTAAATGGCTACACCTTC
CDR3aa: CASSLGGQVVNGYTF

v_gene: TRBV25-1
d_gene: NA
j_gene: TRBJ1-2
abundance: few
CDR3nt: TGTGCCAGCAGTGACTACACAGGTTCGGATGGCTACACCTTC
CDR3aa: CASSDYTGSDGYTF

v_gene: TRBV28
d_gene: NA
j_gene: TRBJ2-5
abundance: NA
CDR3nt: TGTGCCAGCAGTTTGAGGAATGCGGGGACCCAGTACTTC
CDR3aa: CASSLRNAGTQYF

v_gene: TRBV7-9
d_gene: TRBD2
j_gene: TRBJ2-7
abundance: NA
CDR3nt: TGTGCCAGCAGCTTAATGTCTAGCGGCTCCTACGAGCAGTACTTC
CDR3aa: CASSLMSSGSYEQYF

v_gene: TRBV5-1
d_gene: TRBD2
j_gene: TRBJ2-3
abundance: NA
CDR3nt: TGCGCCAGCAGCCCAGGGACTAGCGGGAGAGTCGCAGATACGCAGTATTTT
CDR3aa: CASSPGTSGRVADTQYF

v_gene: TRBV6-1
d_gene: NA
j_gene: TRBJ1-1
abundance: NA
CDR3nt: TGTGCCAGCAGTGAAGGACGTATGAACACTGAAGCTTTCTTT
CDR3aa: CASSEGRMNTEAFF

v_gene: TRBV2
d_gene: TRBD1
j_gene: TRBJ2-1
abundance: NA
CDR3nt: TGTGCCAGCAGGCCTCCGGGACAGGGGTCGTACAATGAGCAGTTCTTC
CDR3aa: CASRPPGQGSYNEQFF

v_gene: TRBV4-3
d_gene: NA
j_gene: TRBJ1-1
abundance: NA
CDR3nt: TGCGCCAGCAGCCCCGACCCAGGGGTGAACACTGAAGCTTTCTTT
CDR3aa: CASSPDPGVNTEAFF

v_gene: TRBV10-3
d_gene: TRBD1
j_gene: TRBJ2-7
abundance: NA
CDR3nt: TGTGCCATCAGTGATCCGGGACAGGGGGCTGCGTACGAGCAGTACTTC
CDR3aa: CAISDPGQGAAYEQYF

v_gene: TRBV19
d_gene: NA
j_gene: TRBJ1-5
abundance: NA
CDR3nt: TGTGCCAGTAGTATAGTACATCAGCCCCAGCATTTT
CDR3aa: CASSIVHQPQHF

v_gene: TRBV4-1
d_gene: NA
j_gene: TRBJ1-4
abundance: NA
CDR3nt: TGCGCCAGCAGCCAGGGAAACGGGGATGAAAAACTGTTTTTT
CDR3aa: CASSQGNGDEKLFF

v_gene: TRBV4-1
d_gene: NA
j_gene: TRBJ1-2
abundance: few
CDR3nt: TGCGCCAGCACTCCGGGGGGGCGCGACTATGGCTACACCTTC
CDR3aa: CASTPGGRDYGYTF

v_gene: TRBV28
d_gene: NA
j_gene: TRBJ2-1
abundance: NA
CDR3nt: TGTGCCACCTCCGATGGGGCTGGACACAATGAGCAGTTCTTC
CDR3aa: CATSDGAGHNEQFF

v_gene: TRBV6-6
d_gene: TRBD1
j_gene: TRBJ2-5
abundance: NA
CDR3nt: TGTGCCAGCAGCCGGACAGGGGCCGACCAAGAGACCCAGTACTTC
CDR3aa: CASSRTGADQETQYF

v_gene: TRBV7-8
d_gene: TRBD2
j_gene: TRBJ2-7
abundance: NA
CDR3nt: TGTGCCAGCAGCTTAGTAGCGGGAGGGTTCTCCTACGAGCAGTACTTC
CDR3aa: CASSLVAGGFSYEQYF

v_gene: TRBV7-9
d_gene: NA
j_gene: TRBJ2-2
abundance: NA
CDR3nt: TGTGCCAGCAGCCCTTACCGGGAAATTTTTAACACCGGGGAGCTGTTTTTT
CDR3aa: CASSPYREIFNTGELFF

v_gene: TRBV5-1
d_gene: NA
j_gene: TRBJ1-4
abundance: NA
CDR3nt: TGCGCCAGCAGCTTCGGCCAGGGGTATGAAAAACTGTTTTTT
CDR3aa: CASSFGQGYEKLFF

v_gene: TRBV19
d_gene: TRBD2
j_gene: TRBJ2-1
abundance: NA
CDR3nt: TGTGCCAGTAGTTCCCCGGGACTAGCGGGAAGTGAGCAGTTCTTC
CDR3aa: CASSSPGLAGSEQFF

v_gene: TRBV14
d_gene: TRBD1
j_gene: TRBJ2-7
abundance: NA
CDR3nt: TGTGCCAGCAGCCATCGGACAGGGAACATGGAGCAGTACTTC
CDR3aa: CASSHRTGNMEQYF

v_gene: TRBV7-6
d_gene: TRBD2
j_gene: TRBJ2-1
abundance: NA
CDR3nt: TGTGCCAGCAGCCCCCCAGGCGGGAGGGCCAATGAGCAGTTCTTC
CDR3aa: CASSPPGGRANEQFF

v_gene: TRBV7-8
d_gene: TRBD2
j_gene: TRBJ2-2
abundance: NA
CDR3nt: TGTGCCAGCAGGGCCACTAGCGGGAGAGGAACCGGGGAGCTGTTTTTT
CDR3aa: CASRATSGRGTGELFF

v_gene: TRBV2
d_gene: NA
j_gene: TRBJ2-7
abundance: NA
CDR3nt: TGTGCCAGCAGTGATGGGGTACGGTCCGAGCAGTACTTC
CDR3aa: CASSDGVRSEQYF

v_gene: TRBV18
d_gene: NA
j_gene: TRBJ2-2
abundance: NA
CDR3nt: TGTGCCAGCTCACCTCCTAGTTCCACCGGGGAGCTGTTTTTT
CDR3aa: CASSPPSSTGELFF

v_gene: TRBV7-3
d_gene: NA
j_gene: TRBJ2-6
abundance: NA
CDR3nt: TGTGCCAGCAGCTTAAGATGGGACCAAGCCCACTCTGGGGCCAACGTCCTGACTTTC
CDR3aa: CASSLRWDQAHSGANVLTF

v_gene: TRBV19
d_gene: TRBD2
j_gene: TRBJ2-7
abundance: NA
CDR3nt: TGTGCCAGTAGTCCGCGGACTAGCGGGAGTTACGAGCAGTACTTC
CDR3aa: CASSPRTSGSYEQYF

v_gene: TRBV21-1
d_gene: NA
j_gene: TRBJ2-7
abundance: few
CDR3nt: TGTGCCAGCACCCCCCTTGGCCCGTCCTACGAGCAGTACTTC
CDR3aa: CASTPLGPSYEQYF

v_gene: TRBV18
d_gene: NA
j_gene: TRBJ2-1
abundance: NA
CDR3nt: TGTGCCAGCTCACCACACCCAGGAAGTAACAATGAGCAGTTCTTC
CDR3aa: CASSPHPGSNNEQFF

v_gene: TRBV11-3
d_gene: NA
j_gene: TRBJ2-2
abundance: NA
CDR3nt: TGTGCCAGCAGCTCAGGCTTTGCGACTCTCAACACCGGGGAGCTGTTTTTT
CDR3aa: CASSSGFATLNTGELFF